This T cell receptor (beta chain) was recorded in a study of cytomegalovirus exposure and HLA in healthy donors. The PCR contained 60 Vbeta and 13 Jbeta primers. Under the authors' procedure: In a later analysis, around 12 million of tens of millions of unique beta chains occurred in at least two donors. The method was immunoSEQ multiplex PCR; TCRdb's version includes in-frame clones alone and lacks a portion of them. The DNA gave D and trimming, while V, J and clone size come from that table. This sample has nearly 110,000 clones; 65% to 80% occur once, and the top ten carry 4.2%. The ends lost 7 bases at V and 5 bases at J; junction bases unmatched: 14. CDR3 length equals 16 residues. Germline V lookup: CDR1 SGHTA, CDR2 FQGNSA. Unrecorded immune exposures were likely, despite nominal health at sampling.

The source is a male donor in good health and CMV-seronegative. Sample: PBMCs. V gene TRBV7-2 combines with J gene TRBJ2-1; TRBD2 aligns across 7 bases. CDR3 nucleotides: TGTGCCAGCACCCTAGGACCCTCACTAGCGAACAATGAGCAGTTCTTC. Protein sequence: CASTLGPSLANNEQFF.